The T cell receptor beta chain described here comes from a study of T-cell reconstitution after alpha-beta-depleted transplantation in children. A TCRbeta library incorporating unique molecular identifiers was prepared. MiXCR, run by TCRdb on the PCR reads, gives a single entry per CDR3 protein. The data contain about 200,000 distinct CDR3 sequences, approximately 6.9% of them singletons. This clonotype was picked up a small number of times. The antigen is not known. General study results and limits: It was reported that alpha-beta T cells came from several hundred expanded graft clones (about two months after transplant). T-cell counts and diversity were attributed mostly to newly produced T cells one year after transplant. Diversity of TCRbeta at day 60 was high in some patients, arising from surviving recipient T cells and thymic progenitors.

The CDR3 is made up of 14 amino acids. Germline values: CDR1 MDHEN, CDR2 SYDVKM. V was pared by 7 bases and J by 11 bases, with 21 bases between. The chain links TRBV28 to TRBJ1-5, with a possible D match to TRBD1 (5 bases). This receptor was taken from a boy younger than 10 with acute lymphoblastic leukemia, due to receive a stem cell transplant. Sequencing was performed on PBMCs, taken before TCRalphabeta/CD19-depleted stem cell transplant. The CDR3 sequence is CASNPGTSFSSQHF. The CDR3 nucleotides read TGTGCCAGCAATCCAGGGACGTCTTTTTCGTCCCAGCATTTT.